Listed below are T cell receptor beta chains from one sample, sequenced in a study of human T cells and chemical hapten exposure. From the RACE reads, TCRdb called clonotypes with MiXCR, one entry per CDR3 protein. This sample carries 65,000 to 80,000 distinct CDR3 sequences, about 9% of them seen once, and the ten largest clones take roughly 1.5%. The sequencing sample was made of whole blood. The receptors here all came from a male donor in good health. Some clones in this sample may be carry-over from other donors' samples. Both conserved end residues are part of each CDR3. The D gene is left open where the match is weak. A clone size is listed for some rows: how often the clone was seen (once, few, many), or a class if it is expanded.

j_call v_call clone_size d_call cdr3_aa cdr3_nt
TRBJ1-5 TRBV2 . . CASSEARGASNQPQHF TGTGCCAGCAGTGAAGCGAGGGGGGCTAGCAATCAGCCCCAGCATTTT
TRBJ2-7 TRBV3-1 . TRBD1 CASSLLRGQGTYEQYF TGTGCCAGCAGCCTCCTCCGGGGACAGGGGACCTACGAGCAGTACTTC
TRBJ2-7 TRBV10-3 few . CAISESSAYEQYF TGTGCCATCAGTGAGTCGTCCGCCTACGAGCAGTACTTC
TRBJ1-5 TRBV12-5 few . CASGASNQPQHF TGTGCTAGTGGAGCCAGCAATCAGCCCCAGCATTTT
TRBJ1-2 TRBV12-2 . . CASRLAKGYGYTF TGTGCAAGTCGCTTAGCTAAAGGGTATGGCTACACCTTC
TRBJ2-7 TRBV5-4 few . CASSLEAGRAYEQYF TGTGCCAGCAGCTTGGAGGCAGGACGAGCCTACGAGCAGTACTTC
TRBJ2-1 TRBV7-9 few TRBD1 CASSPPGQGYNEQFF TGTGCCAGCAGCCCCCCGGGACAGGGGTACAATGAGCAGTTCTTC
TRBJ1-5 TRBV6-6 many . CASSYGSYQPQHF TGTGCCAGCAGTTACGGATCCTATCAGCCCCAGCATTTT
TRBJ1-5 TRBV29-1 . TRBD1 CSVAGGDNQPQHF TGCAGCGTTGCAGGGGGCGATAATCAGCCCCAGCATTTT
TRBJ2-5 TRBV2 . . CASSELTIGETQYF TGTGCCAGCAGTGAATTAACAATCGGAGAGACCCAGTACTTC
TRBJ2-4 TRBV15 . TRBD1 CATSRDRAVWVANIQYF TGTGCCACCAGCAGGGACAGGGCCGTCTGGGTGGCAAACATTCAGTACTTC
TRBJ2-3 TRBV27 few . CASSLARFHTQYF TGTGCCAGCAGTTTAGCCCGATTCCATACGCAGTATTTT
TRBJ2-6 TRBV5-5 . TRBD1 CASSLAMTGGASTGANVLTF TGTGCCAGCAGCTTGGCCATGACAGGGGGCGCTTCTACTGGGGCCAACGTCCTGACTTTC
TRBJ2-5 TRBV7-2 many . CASSYSGKETQYF TGTGCCAGCAGCTACTCCGGGAAAGAGACCCAGTACTTC
TRBJ2-1 TRBV20-1 . . CSASEPSSYNEQFF TGCAGTGCTAGCGAACCCAGCTCCTACAATGAGCAGTTCTTC
TRBJ2-3 TRBV6-4 many TRBD2 CASSASGGSTDTQYF TGTGCCAGCAGTGCTAGCGGGGGTAGCACAGATACGCAGTATTTT
TRBJ1-4 TRBV11-1 few . CASSFEGTDEKLFF TGTGCCAGCAGCTTCGAGGGCACCGATGAAAAACTGTTTTTT